This T cell receptor beta chain was recorded in a study of blood T cells in healthy people across ages. Study-level background: For every two T cells, template switching captured about one barcoded beta molecule.

A second roughly 6 to 12 cycle PCR used barcoded and J-beta primers. Every cDNA molecule bore a tag from a template-switch adaptor containing 12 random nucleotides. TCRdb recomputed calls from the 5' RACE reads with MiXCR, one row per CDR3 protein. The table lists about 540,000 distinct CDR3 sequences, more than 20% of them singletons. This CDR3 has 14 residues. Germline loops: CDR1 DFQATT, CDR2 SNEGSKA (reference sequence). This clonotype has just a few counts. These data were likewise used in another study, on T cells of mothers and their children. That paper states: It was related mother-child pairs that showed slightly higher overlap than unrelated pairs, without reaching significance.

This sequence joins TRBV20-1 and TRBJ2-5; 7 nucleotides agree with TRBD2. The J call may not be correct, given that the DNA end is closer to TRBJ2-1. Material: blood. The sequence was collected from a boy aged 5-17 years in good health. The CDR3 loop reads CSASSGRAFNEQFF. As DNA, the CDR3 is TGCAGTGCCAGTAGCGGGCGGGCTTTCAATGAGCAGTTCTTC.